This T cell receptor (beta chain) was retrieved from a study of cytomegalovirus exposure and HLA in healthy donors. Study-wide background: Tens of millions of unique TCRs, all from HLA-typed donors, were included in an early release of the data.

General observations from the study: In a later analysis, HLA-associated TCR beta chains were more clonally expanded than equally common others. Per published accounts, TCR beta sequences correctly predicted the HLA-A and HLA-B alleles of most subjects. Testing in vitro showed three CMV-associated chains specific for CMV antigens.

To note about this clone: Its antigen remains unidentified.

Germline loops: CDR1 SGHVS, CDR2 FQNEAQ. CDR3 length equals 16 residues. The trim removed 3 bases at V and 5 bases at J, leaving 9 bases unmatched. Use of 60 Vbeta and 13 Jbeta primers characterized the PCR. Clones were sequenced by immunoSEQ multiplex PCR, and TCRdb holds only the in-frame ones, with some missing. The top ten clones hold about 3% of a sample with 65,000 or so clones, over 50% of them seen once. The V call is TRBV7-8, the J call TRBJ2-5; TRBD2 matches at 10 bases. Material: PBMCs. The source of this sequence is a man in his thirties or forties in good health and CMV-seronegative. The CDR3 DNA reads as TGTGCCAGCAGCTTTTCGCCTAGCGGGGGTTGGGAGACCCAGTACTTC. As protein: CASSFSPSGGWETQYF.